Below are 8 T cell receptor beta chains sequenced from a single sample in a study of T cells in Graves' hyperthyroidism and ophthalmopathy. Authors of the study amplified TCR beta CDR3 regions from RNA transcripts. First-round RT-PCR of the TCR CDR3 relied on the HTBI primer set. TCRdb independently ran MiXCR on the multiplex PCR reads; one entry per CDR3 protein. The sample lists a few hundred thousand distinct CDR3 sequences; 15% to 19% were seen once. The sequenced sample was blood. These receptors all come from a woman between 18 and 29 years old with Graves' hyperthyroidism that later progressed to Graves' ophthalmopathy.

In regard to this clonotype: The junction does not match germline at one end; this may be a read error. CDR3 region: CSSSRPQEPQHF. In DNA, the CDR3 is TGTTCCAGCAGTCGCCCCCAAGAGCCCCAGCATTTT. V is TRBV6-5 and J is TRBJ1-5; unclear D gene. The CDR3 covers 12 residues. CDR1 MNHEY and CDR2 SVGAGI come from the germline V gene.

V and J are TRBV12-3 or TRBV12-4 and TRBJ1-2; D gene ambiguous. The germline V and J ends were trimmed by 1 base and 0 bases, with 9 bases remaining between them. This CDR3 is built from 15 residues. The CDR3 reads CASSLGSQANYGYTF. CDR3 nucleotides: TGTGCCAGCAGTTTAGGTTCCCAGGCTAACTATGGCTACACCTTC.

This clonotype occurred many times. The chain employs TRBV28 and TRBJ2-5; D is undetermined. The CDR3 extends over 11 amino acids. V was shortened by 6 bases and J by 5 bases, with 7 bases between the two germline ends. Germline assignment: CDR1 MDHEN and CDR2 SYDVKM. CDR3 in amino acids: CASRRRETQYF. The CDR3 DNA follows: TGTGCCAGCAGACGTCGGGAGACCCAGTACTTC.

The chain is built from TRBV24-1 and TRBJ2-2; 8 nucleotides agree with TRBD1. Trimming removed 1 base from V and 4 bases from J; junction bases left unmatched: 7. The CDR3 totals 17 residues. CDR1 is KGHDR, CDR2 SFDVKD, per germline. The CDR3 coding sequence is TGTGCCACCAGTGATTTACCAGGGGGCTCGAGCACCGGGGAGCTGTTTTTT. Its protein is CATSDLPGGSSTGELFF.

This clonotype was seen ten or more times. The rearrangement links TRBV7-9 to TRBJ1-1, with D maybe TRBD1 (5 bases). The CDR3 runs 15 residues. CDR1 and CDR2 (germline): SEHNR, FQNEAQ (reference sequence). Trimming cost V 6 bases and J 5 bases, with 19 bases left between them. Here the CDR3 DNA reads TGTGCCAGCAGTTCCTCGGGGGGAGGCCGAACTGAAGCTTTCTTT. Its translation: CASSSSGGGRTEAFF.

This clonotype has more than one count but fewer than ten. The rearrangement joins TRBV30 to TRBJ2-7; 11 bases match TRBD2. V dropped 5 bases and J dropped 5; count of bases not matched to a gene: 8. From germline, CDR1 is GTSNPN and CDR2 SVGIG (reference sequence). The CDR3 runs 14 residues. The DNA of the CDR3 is TGTGCCTGGCGCCGACTAGCGGGACTCGACGAGCAGTACTTC. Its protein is CAWRRLAGLDEQYF. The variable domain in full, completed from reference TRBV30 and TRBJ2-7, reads SQTIHQWPATLVQPVGSPLSLECTVEGTSNPNLYWYRQAAGRGLQLLFYSVGIGQISSEVPQNLSASRPQDRQFILSSKKLLLSDSGFYLCAWRRLAGLDEQYFGPGTRLTVT.

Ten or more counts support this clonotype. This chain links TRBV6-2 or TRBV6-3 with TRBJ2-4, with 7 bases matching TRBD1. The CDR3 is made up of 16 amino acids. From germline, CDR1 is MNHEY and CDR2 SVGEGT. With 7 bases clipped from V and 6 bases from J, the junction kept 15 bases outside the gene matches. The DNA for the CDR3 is TGTGCCAGCAAGGACCCGGGACAGCTGTGGGCAAACATTCAGTACTTC. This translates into CASKDPGQLWANIQYF.

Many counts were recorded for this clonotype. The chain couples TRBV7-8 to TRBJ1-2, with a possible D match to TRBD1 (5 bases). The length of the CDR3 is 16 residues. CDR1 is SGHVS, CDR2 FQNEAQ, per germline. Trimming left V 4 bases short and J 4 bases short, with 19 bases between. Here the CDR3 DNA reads TGTGCCAGCAGCTCGCAGGCCAGGGTATCAGGCTATGGCTACACCTTC. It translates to CASSSQARVSGYGYTF.